This is a list of T cell receptor beta chains from one sample in a study of identical twins. One entry per CDR3 protein, called by TCRdb with MiXCR from the 5' RACE reads. The table includes some 440,000 distinct CDR3 sequences, 20% to 25% detected once. This sample was shared with a second study, whose subject was T cells expressing NK-cell markers.

Sequenced sample: CD4+ T cells sorted from blood. The receptor source for this set is a woman aged 18-35 years in good health. CDR3s include the opening cysteine and the closing phenylalanine or tryptophan. The order of the fields is D gene, J gene, V gene, clone size, CDR3 DNA, CDR3 protein. The D gene is left open where the match is weak. Some rows mark clone size as missing; the rest say once, few, many or name a class of expanded clone.

D: -; J: TRBJ2-3; V: TRBV20-1; size: few; DNA: TGCAGTGCTAGACCGAACACAGATACGCAGTATTTT; CDR3: CSARPNTDTQYF
D: -; J: TRBJ2-5; V: TRBV20-1; size: -; DNA: TGCAGTGCTAGTCGGCCCAACGGAGAGACCCAGTACTTC; CDR3: CSASRPNGETQYF
D: -; J: TRBJ2-3; V: TRBV12-3/TRBV12-4; size: few; DNA: TGTGCCAGCAGTTTAGCTTTAGCGGATACGCAGTATTTT; CDR3: CASSLALADTQYF
D: -; J: TRBJ1-1; V: TRBV20-1; size: -; DNA: TGCAGTGCTATCCGGGTGAGCACTGAAGCTTTCTTT; CDR3: CSAIRVSTEAFF
D: -; J: TRBJ2-1; V: TRBV4-2; size: -; DNA: TGTGCCAGCAGCCAAGATGGGGGAGCGGAAGAGCAGTTCTTC; CDR3: CASSQDGGAEEQFF
D: -; J: TRBJ1-3; V: TRBV12-3/TRBV12-4; size: many; DNA: TGTGCCAGCAAGGGGGACTCTGGAAACACCATATATTTT; CDR3: CASKGDSGNTIYF
D: -; J: TRBJ1-5; V: TRBV29-1; size: -; DNA: TGCAGCGTTGTAACGGATAGCAATCAGCCCCAGCATTTT; CDR3: CSVVTDSNQPQHF
D: -; J: TRBJ1-1; V: TRBV20-1; size: few; DNA: TGCAGTGCTAGAGAAGACGCCAACACTGAAGCTTTCTTT; CDR3: CSAREDANTEAFF
D: TRBD2; J: TRBJ2-1; V: TRBV29-1; size: -; DNA: TGCAGCGTTGGGTTCGGGACTAGCTCCTACAATGAGCAGTTCTTC; CDR3: CSVGFGTSSYNEQFF
D: TRBD1; J: TRBJ1-1; V: TRBV29-1; size: few; DNA: TGCAGCGTTGAGGACAGGGTAGGTTTGAACACTGAAGCTTTCTTT; CDR3: CSVEDRVGLNTEAFF
D: -; J: TRBJ1-2; V: TRBV12-3/TRBV12-4; size: -; DNA: TGTGCCACCCTAGGGGGGGTGTTGGACTATGGCTACACCTTC; CDR3: CATLGGVLDYGYTF
D: TRBD1; J: TRBJ2-6; V: TRBV5-1; size: -; DNA: TGCGCCAGCAGCCCTAGGGGACAGGGGGCCTCTGGGGCCAACGTCCTGACTTTC; CDR3: CASSPRGQGASGANVLTF
D: -; J: TRBJ2-2; V: TRBV7-2; size: few; DNA: TGTGCCAGCAGCCCTGGCGGGGGCGCTTGGGAGCTGTTTTTT; CDR3: CASSPGGGAWELFF
D: -; J: TRBJ1-1; V: TRBV7-3; size: few; DNA: TGTGCCAGCAGCTTAAGGGGGCCAATCGACTTGAACACTGAAGCTTTCTTT; CDR3: CASSLRGPIDLNTEAFF
D: TRBD2; J: TRBJ2-1; V: TRBV12-5; size: few; DNA: TGTGCTAGTGGGGGCCTTCGGGCTAGCGGGAGGGCCCGGGTCGAAAATGAGCAGTTCTTC; CDR3: CASGGLRASGRARVENEQFF
D: TRBD2; J: TRBJ2-5; V: TRBV20-1; size: -; DNA: TGCAGTGCTCCCTCCCCGGGAGGGGAGACCCAGTACTTC; CDR3: CSAPSPGGETQYF
D: TRBD2; J: TRBJ2-1; V: TRBV29-1; size: -; DNA: TGCAGCGTTGACAACTCGCCTAGCGGGGGGGCCGGTGAGCAGTTCTTC; CDR3: CSVDNSPSGGAGEQFF
D: -; J: TRBJ2-7; V: TRBV29-1; size: few; DNA: TGCAGCGTTGGGGGGCGTTACGAGCAGTACTTC; CDR3: CSVGGRYEQYF
D: -; J: TRBJ1-1; V: TRBV12-3/TRBV12-4; size: -; DNA: TGTGCCAGCAGTCAATCAAGGACGGGGAACACTGAAGCTTTCTTT; CDR3: CASSQSRTGNTEAFF
D: TRBD2; J: TRBJ2-7; V: TRBV20-1; size: -; DNA: TGCAGTGCTAGTCTCTTAGCGGGGGAAGAGCAGTACTTC; CDR3: CSASLLAGEEQYF
D: TRBD2; J: TRBJ2-1; V: TRBV7-2; size: -; DNA: TGTGCCAGCAGCCCCACTAGCGGGAGGGTAAACAATGAGCAGTTCTTC; CDR3: CASSPTSGRVNNEQFF
D: TRBD1; J: TRBJ1-2; V: TRBV2; size: -; DNA: TGTGCCAGCAGCGAGCAGGGACAGTTACACTATGGCTACACCTTC; CDR3: CASSEQGQLHYGYTF
D: -; J: TRBJ2-7; V: TRBV7-9; size: -; DNA: TGTGCCAGCAGCTTACGGGGTATCGAGCAGTACTTC; CDR3: CASSLRGIEQYF
D: -; J: TRBJ2-1; V: TRBV27; size: few; DNA: TGTGCCAGCAGTTTTTCGGGAATAAAGAATGAGCAGTTCTTC; CDR3: CASSFSGIKNEQFF
D: -; J: TRBJ2-7; V: TRBV19; size: -; DNA: TGTGCCAGTAGTACGAGTCGTAACTCCTACGAGCAGTACTTC; CDR3: CASSTSRNSYEQYF
D: -; J: TRBJ1-5; V: TRBV29-1; size: few; DNA: TGCAGCGTTGCAGGGGCTGGTCAGCCCCAGCATTTT; CDR3: CSVAGAGQPQHF
D: TRBD1; J: TRBJ2-1; V: TRBV2; size: few; DNA: TGTGCCAGCAACCGGGACAGGGAGAACAATGAGCAGTTCTTC; CDR3: CASNRDRENNEQFF
D: -; J: TRBJ2-5; V: TRBV12-3/TRBV12-4; size: -; DNA: TGTGCCAGCAGTTCACTGTCTCAAGAGACCCAGTACTTC; CDR3: CASSSLSQETQYF
D: -; J: TRBJ2-5; V: TRBV5-5; size: -; DNA: TGTGCCAGCAGCTTTAGGTTAACAGCTCAAGAGACCCAGTACTTC; CDR3: CASSFRLTAQETQYF
D: -; J: TRBJ1-1; V: TRBV7-9; size: few; DNA: TGTGCCAGCAGTGTCCATGTCACTGAAGCTTTCTTT; CDR3: CASSVHVTEAFF
D: -; J: TRBJ2-5; V: TRBV11-2; size: -; DNA: TGTGCCAGCAGCTTATTCGGGCAGAACGAAGAGACCCAGTACTTC; CDR3: CASSLFGQNEETQYF
D: -; J: TRBJ1-6; V: TRBV20-1; size: -; DNA: TGCAGTGCTAGTTTGAGCTCCTATAATTCACCCCTCCACTTT; CDR3: CSASLSSYNSPLHF
D: -; J: TRBJ2-1; V: TRBV18; size: -; DNA: TGTGCCAGCTCACCGCCCTTTATGGATGAGCAGTTCTTC; CDR3: CASSPPFMDEQFF
D: -; J: TRBJ2-6; V: TRBV10-2; size: -; DNA: TGCGCCAGCAGTATTTTCATAGGGTCAGGGGTCTACTCTGGGGCCAACGTCCTGACTTTC; CDR3: CASSIFIGSGVYSGANVLTF
D: -; J: TRBJ1-1; V: TRBV14; size: -; DNA: TGTGCCAGCAGCCAAGTTGGAGGGGGGACTGAAGCTTTCTTT; CDR3: CASSQVGGGTEAFF